The present entry profiles one T cell receptor beta chain with its context. Antigen unknown. Via MiXCR, TCRdb re-called the RACE reads, giving one row per CDR3 protein. The sample yields about 300,000 distinct CDR3 sequences, 4.5% to 5.5% seen once. CDR1 KGHSH and CDR2 LQKENI come from the germline V gene. J lost 4 bases, V lost 3 bases, and 7 bases had no gene match. The CDR3 has 15 amino acids. The data are from a study of human T cells and chemical hapten exposure. Time point indicated: pre-sensitization, week 0. Sample treatment: therapeutic diphenylcyclopropenone sensitization with weekly scalp DPC. The donor pool consisted of alopecia patients aged 18 to 70 years, considered suitable for DPC. General study results and limits: TCRs above 1 in 1000 frequency did not change with DPC sensitization.

This rearrangement joins TRBV18 to TRBJ1-1, with 8 bases aligning to TRBD1. This clonotype originated in a woman under 30 with alopecia areata. Some clones in this sample may be carry-over from other donors' samples. The sequencing here drew on whole blood, taken in connection with sensitization to the hapten diphenylcyclopropenone (DPC). The chain's CDR3 is CASSPPRDRGTEAFF. The CDR3 region has the DNA TGTGCCAGCTCACCTCCAAGAGACAGGGGCACTGAAGCTTTCTTT.